These T cell receptor beta chains were read from a single sample in a study of blood T cell repertoires in COVID-19. Data came from immunoSEQ multiplex PCR; TCRdb stores just in-frame clones and leaves some out. The table has about 430,000 clones, 85% to 90% seen once. Sequenced sample: PBMCs or T cells enriched from blood (not recorded which). The source is a man aged 30 to 45 who had recovered from COVID-19. Each CDR3 is given with its conserved first and last residue. The D gene is left open where the match is weak. The size field is filled for only some rows; it gives once, few, many or a size class.

clone_size j_call d_call v_call cdr3_aa
once TRBJ2-5 TRBD1 TRBV7-2 CASSSTGGRYQETQYF
NA TRBJ2-2 TRBD2 TRBV9 CASTHSGSFTGELFF
NA TRBJ2-1 TRBD2 TRBV6-5 CASSYSTSGYNEQFF
once TRBJ1-3 TRBD1 TRBV4-1 CASSSKGAVDTIYF
NA TRBJ1-6 NA TRBV25-1 CASGGGRPLHF
NA TRBJ2-3 NA TRBV5-1 CASSIGTYTDTQYF
NA TRBJ2-6 NA TRBV7-6 CASSLASGAGANVLTF
NA TRBJ1-6 NA TRBV10-3 CAIKEGYDNSPLHF
NA TRBJ2-7 NA TRBV2 CASSEGADRKYEQYF
NA TRBJ1-2 NA TRBV6-5 CASRERFYGYTF
once TRBJ2-3 TRBD2 TRBV11-2 CASSLDNPSSGSRLTDTQYF
NA TRBJ1-4 NA TRBV19 CASSIVLLEKLFF
NA TRBJ2-2 NA TRBV5-1 CASSLDGPDTGELFF
once TRBJ2-5 TRBD2 TRBV7-9 CASSLGITGGGGDETQYF
once TRBJ2-5 TRBD1 TRBV11-2 CASSQLRTGGTQYF
NA TRBJ1-1 NA TRBV30 CAWSVGRGTEAFF
NA TRBJ2-7 NA TRBV27 CASSYLAGLARGEQYF
NA TRBJ2-7 NA TRBV5-5 CASSGGWRVDSYEQYF
NA TRBJ2-5 TRBD2 TRBV10-2 CASSDRGGAETQYF
once TRBJ2-2 TRBD2 TRBV28 CATTSGAYTGELFF
once TRBJ2-1 TRBD1 TRBV7-9 CASSLGTTDRAQQFF
NA TRBJ2-2 NA TRBV28 CASSSRGSGTGELFF
once TRBJ2-2 TRBD1 TRBV27 CASSLLLDRGRVLFF
NA TRBJ2-3 NA TRBV7-8 CASTRPADTQYF
few TRBJ2-7 TRBD2 TRBV6-5 CASTAGVAGEAYF
NA TRBJ1-3 NA TRBV9 CASSVAPGGRGGNTIYF
few TRBJ1-5 TRBD1 TRBV2 CASSDLDRGGNQPQHF
NA TRBJ2-5 TRBD1 TRBV19 CASSDRGLQETQYF
NA TRBJ1-2 NA TRBV2 CASRRFDSNSNYGYTF
NA TRBJ2-2 TRBD2 TRBV5-4 CASSLGLATNTGELFF
NA TRBJ2-7 TRBD2 TRBV2 CASSVTSGIGEQYF
NA TRBJ1-6 NA TRBV10-3 CAISESTVNSPLHF
NA TRBJ2-5 NA TRBV6-5 CASSRTDQETQYF
NA TRBJ2-7 NA TRBV7-8 CASSLYRGGDLNF
NA TRBJ1-1 NA TRBV11-2 CASSLARGTEAFF